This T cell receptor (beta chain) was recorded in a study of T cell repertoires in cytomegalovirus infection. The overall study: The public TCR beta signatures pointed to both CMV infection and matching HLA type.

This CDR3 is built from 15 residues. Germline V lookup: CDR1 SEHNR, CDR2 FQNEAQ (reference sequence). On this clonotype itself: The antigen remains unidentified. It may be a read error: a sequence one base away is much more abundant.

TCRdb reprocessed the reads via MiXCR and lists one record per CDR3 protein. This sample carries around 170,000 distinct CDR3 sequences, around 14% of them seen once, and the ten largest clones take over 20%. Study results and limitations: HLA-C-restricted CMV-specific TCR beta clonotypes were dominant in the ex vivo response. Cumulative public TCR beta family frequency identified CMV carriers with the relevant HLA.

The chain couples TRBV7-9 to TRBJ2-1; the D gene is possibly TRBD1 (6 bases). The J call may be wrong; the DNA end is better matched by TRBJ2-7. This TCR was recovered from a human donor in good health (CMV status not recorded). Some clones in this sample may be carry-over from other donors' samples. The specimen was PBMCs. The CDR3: CASSLGQGLYNEQYF. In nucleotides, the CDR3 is TGTGCCAGCAGCTTGGGCCAGGGGCTCTACAATGAGCAGTACTTC.